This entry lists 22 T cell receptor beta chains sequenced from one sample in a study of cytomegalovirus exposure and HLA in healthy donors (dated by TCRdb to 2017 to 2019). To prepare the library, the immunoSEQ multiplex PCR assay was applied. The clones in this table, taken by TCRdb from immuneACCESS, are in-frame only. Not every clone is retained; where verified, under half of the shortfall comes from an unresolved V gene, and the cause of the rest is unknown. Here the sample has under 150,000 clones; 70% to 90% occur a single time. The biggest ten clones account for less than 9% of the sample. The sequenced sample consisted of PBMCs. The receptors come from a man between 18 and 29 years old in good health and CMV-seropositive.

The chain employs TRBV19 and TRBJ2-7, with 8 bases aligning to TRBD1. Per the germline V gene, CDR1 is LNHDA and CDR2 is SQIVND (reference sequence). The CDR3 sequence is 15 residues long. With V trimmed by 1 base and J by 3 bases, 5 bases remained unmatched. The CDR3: CASSIARQGLYEQYF. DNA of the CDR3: TGTGCCAGTAGTATAGCCCGACAGGGGCTCTACGAGCAGTACTTC.

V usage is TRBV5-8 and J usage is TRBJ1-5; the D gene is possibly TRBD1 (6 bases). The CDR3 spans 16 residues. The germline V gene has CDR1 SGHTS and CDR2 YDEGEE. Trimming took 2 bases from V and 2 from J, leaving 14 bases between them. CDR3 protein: CASSFRGAVGNQPQHF. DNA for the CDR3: TGTGCCAGCAGCTTTCGGGGGGCGGTCGGCAATCAGCCCCAGCATTTT.

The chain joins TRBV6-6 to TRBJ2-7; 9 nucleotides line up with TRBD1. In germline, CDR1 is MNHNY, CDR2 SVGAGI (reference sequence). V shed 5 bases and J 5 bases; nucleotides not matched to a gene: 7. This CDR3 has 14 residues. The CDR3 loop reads CASSKGQGLDEQYF. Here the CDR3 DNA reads TGTGCCAGCAGTAAAGGACAGGGGCTTGACGAGCAGTACTTC.

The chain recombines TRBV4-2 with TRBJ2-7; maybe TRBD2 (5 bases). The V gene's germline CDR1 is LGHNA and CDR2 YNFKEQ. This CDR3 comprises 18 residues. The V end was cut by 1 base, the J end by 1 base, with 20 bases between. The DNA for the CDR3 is TGTGCCAGCAGCCAAGTCTCCCTCGGGCGGGTCCTTTCCTACGAGCAGTACTTC. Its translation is CASSQVSLGRVLSYEQYF.

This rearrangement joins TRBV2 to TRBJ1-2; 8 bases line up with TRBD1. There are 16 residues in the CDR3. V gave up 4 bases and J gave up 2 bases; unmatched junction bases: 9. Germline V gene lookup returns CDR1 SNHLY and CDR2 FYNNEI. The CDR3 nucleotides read TGTGCCAGCAGTGGGGGGACAGGTCTACAAAACTATGGCTACACCTTC. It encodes CASSGGTGLQNYGYTF.

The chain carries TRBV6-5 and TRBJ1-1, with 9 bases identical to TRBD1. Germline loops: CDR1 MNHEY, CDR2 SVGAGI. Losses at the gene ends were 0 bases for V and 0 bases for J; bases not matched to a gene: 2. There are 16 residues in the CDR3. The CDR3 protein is CASSYSTGGLNTEAFF. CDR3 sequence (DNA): TGTGCCAGCAGTTACTCGACAGGGGGTTTGAACACTGAAGCTTTCTTT.

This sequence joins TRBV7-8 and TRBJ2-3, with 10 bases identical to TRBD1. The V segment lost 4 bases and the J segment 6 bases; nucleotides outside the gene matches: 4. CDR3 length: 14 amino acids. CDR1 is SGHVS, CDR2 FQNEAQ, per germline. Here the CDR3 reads CASSSSDRGDTQYF. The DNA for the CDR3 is TGTGCCAGCAGCTCCTCGGACAGGGGGGATACGCAGTATTTT.

CDR3 sequence: CASSALDGSSYEQYF. For the CDR3, the DNA is TGTGCCAGCAGCGCGTTAGACGGGAGCTCCTACGAGCAGTACTTC. V and J are TRBV9 and TRBJ2-7; D is possibly TRBD2 (6 bases). The CDR3 is made up of 15 amino acids. Germline lookup yields CDR1 SGDLS and CDR2 YYNGEE. Trimming took off 3 bases at V and 0 bases at J, with 13 bases between the two ends. The full variable domain, its missing parts supplied by reference TRBV9 and TRBJ2-7, is DSGVTQTPKHLITATGQRVTLRCSPRSGDLSVYWYQQSLDQGLQFLIQYYNGEERAKGNILERFSAQQFPDLHSELNLSSLELGDSALYFCASSALDGSSYEQYFGPGTRLTVT.

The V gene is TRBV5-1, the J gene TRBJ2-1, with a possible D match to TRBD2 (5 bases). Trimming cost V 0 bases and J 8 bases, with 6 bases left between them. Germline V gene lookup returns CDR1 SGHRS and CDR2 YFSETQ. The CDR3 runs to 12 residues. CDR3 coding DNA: TGCGCCAGCAGCTTGGCCGGGGATGAGCAGTTCTTC. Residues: CASSLAGDEQFF.

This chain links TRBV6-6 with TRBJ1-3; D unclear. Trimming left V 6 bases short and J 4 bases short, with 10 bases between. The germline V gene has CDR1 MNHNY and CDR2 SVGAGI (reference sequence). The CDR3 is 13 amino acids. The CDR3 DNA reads TGTGCCAGCAGCCCGATCCGGGGAAACACCATATATTTT. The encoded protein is CASSPIRGNTIYF.

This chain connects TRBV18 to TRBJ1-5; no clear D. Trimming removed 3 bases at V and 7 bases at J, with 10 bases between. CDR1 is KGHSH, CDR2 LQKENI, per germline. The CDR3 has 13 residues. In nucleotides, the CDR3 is TGTGCCAGCTCACCCCCCCGAGGACAGCCCCAGCATTTT. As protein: CASSPPRGQPQHF.

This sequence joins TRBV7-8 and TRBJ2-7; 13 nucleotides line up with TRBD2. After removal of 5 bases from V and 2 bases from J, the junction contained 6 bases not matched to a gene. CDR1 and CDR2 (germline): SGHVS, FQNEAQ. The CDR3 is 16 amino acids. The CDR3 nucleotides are TGTGCCAGCAGCCCAACGGGACTAGCGGGGCCCTACGAGCAGTACTTC. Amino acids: CASSPTGLAGPYEQYF.

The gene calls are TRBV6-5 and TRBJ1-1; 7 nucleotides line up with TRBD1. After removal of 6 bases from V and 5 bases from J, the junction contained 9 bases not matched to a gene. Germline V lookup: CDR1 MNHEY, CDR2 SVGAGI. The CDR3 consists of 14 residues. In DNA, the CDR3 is TGTGCCAGCAGGAGGACACAGGGGAATACTGAAGCTTTCTTT. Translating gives CASRRTQGNTEAFF.

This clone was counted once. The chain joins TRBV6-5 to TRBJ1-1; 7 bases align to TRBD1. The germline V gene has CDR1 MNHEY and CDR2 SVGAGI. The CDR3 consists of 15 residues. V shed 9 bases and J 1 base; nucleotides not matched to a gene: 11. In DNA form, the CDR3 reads TGTGCCAGTTTGCCGCTCCCAGGGGGGAACACTGAAGCTTTCTTT. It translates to CASLPLPGGNTEAFF.

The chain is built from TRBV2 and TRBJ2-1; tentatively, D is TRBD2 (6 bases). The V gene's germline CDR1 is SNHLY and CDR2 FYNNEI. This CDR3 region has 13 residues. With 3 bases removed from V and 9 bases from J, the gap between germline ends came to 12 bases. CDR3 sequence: CASSDGGAGEQFF. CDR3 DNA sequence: TGTGCCAGCAGTGACGGCGGGGCTGGTGAGCAGTTCTTC. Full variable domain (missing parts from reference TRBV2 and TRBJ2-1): EPEVTQTPSHQVTQMGQEVILRCVPISNHLYFYWYRQILGQKVEFLVSFYNNEISEKSEIFDDQFSVERPDGSNFTLKIRSTKLEDSAMYFCASSDGGAGEQFFGPGTRLTVL.

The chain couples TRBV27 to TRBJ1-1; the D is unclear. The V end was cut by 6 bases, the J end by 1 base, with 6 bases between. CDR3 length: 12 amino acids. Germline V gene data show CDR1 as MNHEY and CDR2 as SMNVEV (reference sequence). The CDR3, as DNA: TGTGCCAGCAGCCCGGGGAACACTGAAGCTTTCTTT. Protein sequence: CASSPGNTEAFF.

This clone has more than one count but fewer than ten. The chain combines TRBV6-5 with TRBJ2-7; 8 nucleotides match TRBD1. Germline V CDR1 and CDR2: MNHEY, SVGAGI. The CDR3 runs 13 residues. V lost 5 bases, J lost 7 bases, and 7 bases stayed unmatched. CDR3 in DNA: TGTGCCAGCAGTCCCAGGGGGCCTCTTGAGCAGTACTTC. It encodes CASSPRGPLEQYF.

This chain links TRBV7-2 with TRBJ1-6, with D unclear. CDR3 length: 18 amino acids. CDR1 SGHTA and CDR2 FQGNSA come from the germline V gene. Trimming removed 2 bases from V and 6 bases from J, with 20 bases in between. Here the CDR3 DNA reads TGTGCCAGCAGCTTAAACTTAAGTGGGCTTCCTGGTAATTCACCCCTCCACTTT. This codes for CASSLNLSGLPGNSPLHF.

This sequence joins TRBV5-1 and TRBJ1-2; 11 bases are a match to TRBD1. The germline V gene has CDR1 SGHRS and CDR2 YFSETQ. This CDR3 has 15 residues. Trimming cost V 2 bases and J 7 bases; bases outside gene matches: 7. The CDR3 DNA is TGCGCCAGCAGCTTTCCGGGACAGGGGGACCTTGGCTACACCTTC. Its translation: CASSFPGQGDLGYTF.

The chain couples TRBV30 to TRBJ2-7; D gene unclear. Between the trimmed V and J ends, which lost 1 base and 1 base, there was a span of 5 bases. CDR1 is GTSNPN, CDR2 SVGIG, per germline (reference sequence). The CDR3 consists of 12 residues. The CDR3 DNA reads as TGTGCCTGGAGTGGTCTTTCCTACGAGCAGTACTTC. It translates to CAWSGLSYEQYF.

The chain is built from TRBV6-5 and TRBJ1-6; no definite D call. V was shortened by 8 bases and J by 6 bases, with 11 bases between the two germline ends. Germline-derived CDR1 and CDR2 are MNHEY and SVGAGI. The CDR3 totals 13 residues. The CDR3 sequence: CASRQSGNSPLHF. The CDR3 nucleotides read TGTGCCAGCCGTCAATCCGGTAATTCACCCCTCCACTTT.

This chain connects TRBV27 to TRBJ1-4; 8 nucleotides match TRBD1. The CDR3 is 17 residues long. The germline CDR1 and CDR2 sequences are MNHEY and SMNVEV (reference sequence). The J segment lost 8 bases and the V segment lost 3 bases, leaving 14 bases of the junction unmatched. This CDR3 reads CASSFRTGRFEKEKLFF. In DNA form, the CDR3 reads TGTGCCAGCAGTTTCCGGACAGGGCGGTTTGAAAAAGAAAAACTGTTTTTT.